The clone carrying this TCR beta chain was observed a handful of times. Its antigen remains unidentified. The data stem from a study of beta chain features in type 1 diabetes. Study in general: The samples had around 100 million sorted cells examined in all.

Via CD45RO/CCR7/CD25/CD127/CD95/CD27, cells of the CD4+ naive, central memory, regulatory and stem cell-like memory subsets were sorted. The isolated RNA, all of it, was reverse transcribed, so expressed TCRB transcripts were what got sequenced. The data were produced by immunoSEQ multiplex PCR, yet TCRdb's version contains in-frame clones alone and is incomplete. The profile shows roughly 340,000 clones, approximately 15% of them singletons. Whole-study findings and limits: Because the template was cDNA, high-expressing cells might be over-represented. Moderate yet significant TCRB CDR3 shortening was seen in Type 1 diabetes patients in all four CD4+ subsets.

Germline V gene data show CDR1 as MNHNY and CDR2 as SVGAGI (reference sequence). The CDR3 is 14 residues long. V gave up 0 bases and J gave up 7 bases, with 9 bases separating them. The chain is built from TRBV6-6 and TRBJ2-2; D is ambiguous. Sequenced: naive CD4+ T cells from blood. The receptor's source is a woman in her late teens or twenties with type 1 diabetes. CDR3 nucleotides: TGTGCCAGCAGTTACTCGATTGGGCGCGGGGAGCTGTTTTTT. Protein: CASSYSIGRGELFF.